This T cell receptor beta chain emerged from a study of blood T cell repertoires in COVID-19. Only in-frame clones appear in the TCRdb table, and some are missing; sequencing was by immunoSEQ multiplex PCR. Of hundreds of thousands of clones listed, approximately 86% were seen once; the top ten hold roughly 2%. Participant reports of clinical history set cohort assignment. The sequenced sample was PBMCs or T cells enriched from blood (not recorded which). This clonotype was obtained from a woman in her thirties or forties with acute COVID-19.

This CDR3 is CASSLGGNRNEKLFF. The DNA of the CDR3 is TGCGCCAGCAGCTTGGGCGGGAATCGGAATGAAAAACTGTTTTTT. The chain combines TRBV5-1 with TRBJ1-4; no clear D. Germline values: CDR1 SGHRS, CDR2 YFSETQ. The CDR3 has 15 amino acids. Trimming pared 0 bases from V and 5 bases from J, leaving 11 bases between.